Given below is one T cell receptor beta chain in context. The sample originates from a study of blood T cell repertoires in COVID-19. This CDR3 has 17 amino acids. The V segment lost 5 bases and the J segment 4 bases; nucleotides outside the gene matches: 11. The germline V gene encodes CDR1 MNHEY and CDR2 SVGEGT. TCRdb's copy holds only in-frame clones and misses some; the assay was immunoSEQ multiplex PCR. The sample lists 200,000 to 250,000 clones, 86% seen once, with less than 4.5% in the top ten. Sequenced input: PBMCs or T cells enriched from blood (not recorded which). This chain links TRBV6-2 or TRBV6-3 with TRBJ2-3, with TRBD2 matching 11 bases. The receptor was isolated from a woman aged 40 to 50 with acute COVID-19. This CDR3 is CASSRGVGTSGPDTQYF. In DNA form, the CDR3 reads TGTGCCAGCAGTCGTGGGGTAGGGACTAGCGGTCCAGATACGCAGTATTTT.